This T cell receptor beta chain was sequenced in a study of T cell changes during pregnancy in multiple sclerosis. The V gene's germline CDR1 is MNHEY and CDR2 SMNVEV (reference sequence). V lost 9 bases to trimming and J lost 2 bases, with 11 bases between them. CDR3 length: 12 amino acids. This clone was observed at least ten times. Sequencing used immunoSEQ multiplex PCR; TCRdb keeps in-frame clones, though not all of them. The data contain tens of thousands of clones, about nine tenths of them seen just once; the ten biggest clones take up more than 1.5%. This TCR was sampled from a female donor in good health, enrolled as a control in a pregnancy study. The sample here was peripheral blood, taken after pregnancy. The V and J genes are TRBV27 and TRBJ2-7, with D possibly matching TRBD2 (5 bases). The CDR3 sequence is CARSGGPYEQYF. The CDR3 nucleotides read TGTGCCAGGTCCGGAGGCCCCTACGAGCAGTACTTC.